One sample yielded the 22 T cell receptor beta chains listed below, sequenced in a study of blood T cell repertoires in COVID-19. Measured with immunoSEQ multiplex PCR; TCRdb has only the in-frame clones, and not every one. The repertoire holds tens of thousands of clones, about 92% seen once, with around 3% in the top ten. Sequenced: peripheral blood. Receptor source: a human donor in a cohort sampled during active COVID-19.

This clone came up once. The CDR3 coding sequence is TGTGCCAGCACGATCACAGGGGGCGGCACAGATACGCAGTATTTT. It specifies CASTITGGGTDTQYF. The V call is TRBV6-1, the J call TRBJ2-3, with 9 bases that match TRBD1. The CDR3 extends over 15 amino acids. CDR1 and CDR2 from the germline V gene are MNHNS and SASEGT. Unmatched junction bases numbered 6, after V lost 7 bases and J lost 1 base.

The V and J genes are TRBV18 and TRBJ2-1, with 7 nucleotides matching TRBD1. CDR3 size: 13 residues. Germline V gives CDR1 KGHSH, CDR2 LQKENI. V shed 3 bases and J 7 bases; nucleotides not matched to a gene: 3. The CDR3: CASSPDRTNEQFF. CDR3 in DNA: TGTGCCAGCTCACCGGACAGGACGAATGAGCAGTTCTTC.

V usage is TRBV5-1 and J usage is TRBJ2-1, with D possibly matching TRBD1 (6 bases). From germline, CDR1 is SGHRS and CDR2 YFSETQ. This CDR3 has 15 residues. V lost 5 bases, J lost 4 bases, and 16 bases lay in between. CDR3: CASSPSGTRYNEQFF. CDR3 bases: TGCGCCAGCAGTCCCTCCGGGACACGGTACAATGAGCAGTTCTTC.

The chain uses TRBV4-1 and TRBJ2-3; D remains ambiguous. Trimming removed 0 bases from V and 2 bases from J, with 9 bases in between. Germline CDR1 and CDR2: MGHRA and YSYEKL. This CDR3 contains 15 residues. CDR3 nucleotides: TGCGCCAGCAGCCAAGATCCACCTACCACAGATACGCAGTATTTT. Amino acid sequence: CASSQDPPTTDTQYF.

The J gene is TRBJ2-2, the V gene TRBV5-4; possibly TRBD2 for D (6 bases). The germline V gene has CDR1 SGHNT and CDR2 YYREEE (reference sequence). V was pared by 3 bases and J by 2 bases, with 17 bases between. This CDR3 spans 17 amino acids. The CDR3 is CASSSVPGGTNTGELFF. The CDR3, as DNA: TGTGCCAGCAGCTCGGTACCGGGCGGGACTAACACCGGGGAGCTGTTTTTT.

The V gene is TRBV6-5, the J gene TRBJ2-3; 13 bases line up with TRBD2. Trimming took 10 bases from V and 8 from J; bases not matched to a gene: 12. Germline V lookup: CDR1 MNHEY, CDR2 SVGAGI. The CDR3 loop spans 15 amino acids. CDR3 region: CATARGTSGTLTQYF. The CDR3 DNA follows: TGTGCCACGGCAAGAGGGACTAGCGGGACTCTTACGCAGTATTTT.

The V and J genes are TRBV7-5 and TRBJ2-7; the table gives TRBD2 as D, unverified against the DNA. TRBV7-5 is an annotated pseudogene. The CDR3 contains 16 residues. The CDR3, as DNA: TGTGTCAGAAGCCGCCCGAGGACTAGCGGGACTTACGAGCAGTACTTC. This gives the protein CVRSRPRTSGTYEQYF.

This chain joins TRBV5-4 and TRBJ2-5, with 9 nucleotides matching TRBD2. Looked up from germline, CDR1 is SGHNT and CDR2 is YYREEE (reference sequence). The ends lost 4 bases at V and 7 bases at J; junction bases unmatched: 20. The CDR3 contains 18 residues. The CDR3: CASSLGASGVLVGGTQYF. The CDR3 DNA sequence: TGTGCCAGCAGCCTCGGGGCTAGCGGGGTGCTTGTTGGTGGGACCCAGTACTTC.

The V call is TRBV5-1, the J call TRBJ2-1; no reliable D call. There are 11 residues in the CDR3. Germline V gives CDR1 SGHRS, CDR2 YFSETQ. V was cut by 2 bases and J by 10 bases, with 7 bases left in between. CDR3: CASSFSNEQFF. The CDR3 DNA sequence: TGCGCCAGCAGCTTCAGTAACGAGCAGTTCTTC.

The chain joins TRBV28 to TRBJ1-2, with 7 positions matching TRBD1. This CDR3 is 12 amino acids long. Germline-derived CDR1 and CDR2 are MDHEN and SYDVKM. Losses at the gene ends were 7 bases for V and 5 bases for J; bases not matched to a gene: 4. The CDR3 coding sequence is TGTGCCAGCAAGGCAGGGGGGTATGGCTACACCTTC. This sequence encodes CASKAGGYGYTF.

The chain links TRBV10-3 to TRBJ2-2; possible D gene TRBD2, 5 bases. The germline CDR1 and CDR2 sequences are ENHRY and SYGVKD. Trimming took 7 bases from V and 1 from J, leaving 13 bases between them. The CDR3 extends over 15 amino acids. In nucleotides, the CDR3 is TGTGCCATCATGGACTTTCCGGGGAACACCGGGGAGCTGTTTTTT. This gives the protein CAIMDFPGNTGELFF.

The chain joins TRBV13 to TRBJ2-7, with 9 bases matching TRBD2. The CDR3 has 14 amino acids. Germline trimming cut 5 bases from V and 1 base from J; bases unmatched to any gene: 3. Germline CDR1 and CDR2: PRHDT and FYEKMQ (reference sequence). Here the CDR3 reads CASSEGLASYEQYF. CDR3 nucleotides: TGTGCCAGCAGCGAGGGACTAGCTTCCTACGAGCAGTACTTC.

V gene TRBV4-1 combines with J gene TRBJ2-7; TRBD2 aligns across 9 bases. The germline V gene has CDR1 MGHRA and CDR2 YSYEKL. V lost 1 base and J lost 0; bases outside the gene matches: 4. The CDR3 is 16 amino acids. Written as DNA, the CDR3 is TGCGCCAGCAGCCAAGTCCCAGCGGGGGGCTCCTACGAGCAGTACTTC. Amino acid sequence: CASSQVPAGGSYEQYF.

This clone occurred once. The J gene is TRBJ2-3, the V gene TRBV5-1; D is possibly TRBD1 (5 bases). Germline assignment: CDR1 SGHRS and CDR2 YFSETQ. The CDR3 has 16 residues. V lost 4 bases and J lost 2, with 17 bases in between. The CDR3 region is CASSPSPGPITDTQYF. CDR3 bases: TGCGCCAGCAGCCCGTCACCAGGGCCAATCACAGATACGCAGTATTTT.

V gene TRBV3-1 (or the pseudogene TRBV3-2) combines with J gene TRBJ1-3, with a weak D call TRBD1 (6 bases). Germline V lookup: CDR1 LGHDT, CDR2 YNNKEL (reference sequence). The CDR3 contains 15 residues. Between the trimmed V and J ends, which lost 4 bases and 4 bases, there was a span of 14 bases. The CDR3 coding sequence is TGTGCCAGCAGCCTCGTGGGGGGGCTCGGAAACACCATATATTTT. Translated, it gives CASSLVGGLGNTIYF.

The chain has TRBV4-1 and TRBJ2-7, with 8 bases lining up with TRBD2. Germline assignment: CDR1 MGHRA and CDR2 YSYEKL. V dropped 1 base and J dropped 2; count of bases not matched to a gene: 7. The CDR3 is 16 amino acids. For the CDR3, the DNA is TGCGCCAGCAGCCAAGTTTTGACTAGCGAGGCCTACGAGCAGTACTTC. Encoded protein: CASSQVLTSEAYEQYF.

This chain connects TRBV9 to TRBJ2-3; TRBD1 matches 7 bases. CDR3 length: 16 residues. Germline-derived CDR1 and CDR2 are SGDLS and YYNGEE. With 4 bases clipped from V and 2 bases from J, the junction kept 10 bases outside the gene matches. DNA for the CDR3: TGTGCCAGCAGCCCTTTTCCGGGACAGACCACAGATACGCAGTATTTT. This encodes CASSPFPGQTTDTQYF.

This chain connects TRBV3-1 (or the pseudogene TRBV3-2) to TRBJ1-3; 12 bases line up with TRBD1. There are 18 residues in the CDR3. CDR1 LGHDT and CDR2 YNNKEL come from the germline V gene (reference sequence). V trimming: 4 bases; J trimming: 4 bases; junction bases outside the gene matches: 11. As DNA, the CDR3 is TGTGCCAGCAGCCCGGGTCCGGGACAGGGGGCTCGGGGAAACACCATATATTTT. It is translated as CASSPGPGQGARGNTIYF.

The chain couples TRBV7-6 to TRBJ2-1, with 11 positions matching TRBD2. Germline values: CDR1 SGHVS, CDR2 FNYEAQ. This CDR3 has 19 residues. Trimming took 5 bases from V and 2 from J; bases not matched to a gene: 14. The CDR3 loop reads CASSPVRLAGGQTYNEQFF. The CDR3 DNA is TGTGCCAGCAGCCCCGTTCGTCTAGCGGGAGGACAAACCTACAATGAGCAGTTCTTC. Full variable domain (rest looked up from reference TRBV7-6 and TRBJ2-1): GAGVSQSPRYKVTKRGQDVALRCDPISGHVSLYWYRQALGQGPEFLTYFNYEAQQDKSGLPNDRFSAERPEGSISTLTIQRTEQRDSAMYRCASSPVRLAGGQTYNEQFFGPGTRLTVL.

V usage is TRBV15 and J usage is TRBJ2-5; TRBD1 matches at 8 bases. V trimming: 1 base; J trimming: 4 bases; junction bases outside the gene matches: 5. The CDR3 extends over 15 amino acids. Per germline, CDR1 LNHNV and CDR2 YYDKDF (reference sequence). The CDR3 protein is CATSRGGTGGETQYF. The CDR3 region has the DNA TGTGCCACCAGCAGAGGGGGGACAGGAGGAGAGACCCAGTACTTC.

The chain has TRBV5-1 and TRBJ2-2; D is uncertain. The CDR3 has 14 residues. Germline V CDR1 and CDR2: SGHRS, YFSETQ. V gave up 0 bases and J gave up 5 bases, with 8 bases separating them. The CDR3 DNA is TGCGCCAGCAGCTTGGAACCCCAGACCGGGGAGCTGTTTTTT. This codes for CASSLEPQTGELFF.

The chain recombines TRBV7-9 with TRBJ1-1; D is perhaps TRBD1 (5 bases). Trimming left V 10 bases short and J 2 bases short, with 14 bases between. This CDR3 contains 13 residues. CDR1 is SEHNR and CDR2 is FQNEAQ in the germline V gene (reference sequence). Here the CDR3 DNA reads TGTGCCACCTCTTTCGGGGGAAACACTGAAGCTTTCTTT. Translated, it gives CATSFGGNTEAFF.